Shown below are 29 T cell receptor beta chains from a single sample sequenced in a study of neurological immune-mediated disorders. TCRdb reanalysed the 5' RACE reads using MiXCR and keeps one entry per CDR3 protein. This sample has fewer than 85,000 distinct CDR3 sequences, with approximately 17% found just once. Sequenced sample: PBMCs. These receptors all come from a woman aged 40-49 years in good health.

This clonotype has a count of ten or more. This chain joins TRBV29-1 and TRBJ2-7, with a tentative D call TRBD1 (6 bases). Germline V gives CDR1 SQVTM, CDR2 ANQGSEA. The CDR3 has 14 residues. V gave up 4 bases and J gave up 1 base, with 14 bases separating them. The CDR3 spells CSVVGLDRSYEQYF. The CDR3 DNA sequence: TGCAGCGTTGTGGGGCTGGACAGATCCTACGAGCAGTACTTC.

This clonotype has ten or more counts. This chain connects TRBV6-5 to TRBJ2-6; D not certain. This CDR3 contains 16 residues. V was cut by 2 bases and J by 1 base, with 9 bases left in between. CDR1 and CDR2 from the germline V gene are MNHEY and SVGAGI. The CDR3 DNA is TGTGCCAGCAGTTACGAGGCAAATTCTGGGGCCAACGTCCTGACTTTC. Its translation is CASSYEANSGANVLTF.

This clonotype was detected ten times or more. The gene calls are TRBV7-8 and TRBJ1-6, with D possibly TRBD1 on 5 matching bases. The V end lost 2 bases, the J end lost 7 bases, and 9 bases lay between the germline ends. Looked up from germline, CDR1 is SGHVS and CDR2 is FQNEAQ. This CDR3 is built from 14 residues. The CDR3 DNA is TGTGCCAGCAGCTTACAGGGAGGGAATTCACCCCTCCACTTT. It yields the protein CASSLQGGNSPLHF.

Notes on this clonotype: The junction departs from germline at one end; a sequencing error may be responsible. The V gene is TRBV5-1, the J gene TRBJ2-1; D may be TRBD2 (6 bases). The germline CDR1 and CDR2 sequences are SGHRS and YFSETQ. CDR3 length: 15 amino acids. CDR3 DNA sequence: TGTGCCATCAGCTTGGGTGGAGGGTACTCCAATGAGCAGTTCTTC. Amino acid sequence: CAISLGGGYSNEQFF.

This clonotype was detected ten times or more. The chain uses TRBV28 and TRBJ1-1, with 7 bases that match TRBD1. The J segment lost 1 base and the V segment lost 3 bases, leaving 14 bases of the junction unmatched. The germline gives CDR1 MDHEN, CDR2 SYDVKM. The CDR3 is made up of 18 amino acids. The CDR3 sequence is CASSLVGNRGFGNTEAFF. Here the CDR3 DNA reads TGTGCCAGCAGTTTGGTGGGGAACAGGGGATTCGGGAACACTGAAGCTTTCTTT.

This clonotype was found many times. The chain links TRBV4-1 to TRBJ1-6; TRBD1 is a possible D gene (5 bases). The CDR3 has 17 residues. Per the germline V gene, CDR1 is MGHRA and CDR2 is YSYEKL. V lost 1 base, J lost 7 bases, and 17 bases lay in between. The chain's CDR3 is CASSQGVGRTENSPLHF. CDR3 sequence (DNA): TGCGCCAGCAGCCAAGGAGTGGGGCGCACAGAGAATTCACCCCTCCACTTT.

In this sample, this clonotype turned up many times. CDR3 sequence reads: CASSSRLSGNTIYF. The CDR3, as DNA: TGTGCCAGCAGCTCCAGACTCTCTGGAAACACCATATATTTT. V is TRBV11-2 and J is TRBJ1-3; D unclear. Germline CDR1 reads SGHAT; CDR2 reads FQNNGV. The CDR3 contains 14 residues. V lost 4 bases, J lost 0 bases, and 7 bases lay in between.

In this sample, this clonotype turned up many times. CDR3 loop: CASRRPGGGAQETQYF. In DNA, the CDR3 is TGTGCCAGCAGACGCCCGGGGGGCGGGGCCCAAGAGACCCAGTACTTC. The V and J genes are TRBV11-2 and TRBJ2-5; TRBD2 might be the D (7 bases). With 6 bases removed from V and 1 base from J, the gap between germline ends came to 18 bases. Germline CDR1 and CDR2: SGHAT and FQNNGV. The CDR3 extends over 16 amino acids.

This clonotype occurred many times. The CDR3: CASSPGMGDRAFF. Written as DNA, the CDR3 is TGTGCCAGCAGTCCCGGAATGGGCGACAGAGCTTTCTTT. The V call is TRBV7-9, the J call TRBJ1-1, with D possibly being TRBD1 (5 bases). Looked up from germline, CDR1 is SEHNR and CDR2 is FQNEAQ (reference sequence). The CDR3 loop spans 13 amino acids. The V gene lost 6 bases and the J gene lost 10 bases, with 18 bases spanning the gap.

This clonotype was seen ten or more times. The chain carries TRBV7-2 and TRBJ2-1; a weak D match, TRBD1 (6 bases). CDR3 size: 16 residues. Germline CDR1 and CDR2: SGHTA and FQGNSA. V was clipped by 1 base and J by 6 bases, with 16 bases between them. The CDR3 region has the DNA TGTGCCAGCAGCTTAGTTGCTGGACAGCGATTCAATGAGCAGTTCTTC. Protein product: CASSLVAGQRFNEQFF.

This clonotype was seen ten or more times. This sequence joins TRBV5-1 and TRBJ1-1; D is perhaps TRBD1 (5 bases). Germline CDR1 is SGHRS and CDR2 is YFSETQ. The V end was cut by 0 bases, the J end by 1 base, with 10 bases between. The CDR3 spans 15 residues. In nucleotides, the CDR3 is TGCGCCAGCAGCTTGGTGGGGGTTAGGAACACTGAAGCTTTCTTT. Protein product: CASSLVGVRNTEAFF.

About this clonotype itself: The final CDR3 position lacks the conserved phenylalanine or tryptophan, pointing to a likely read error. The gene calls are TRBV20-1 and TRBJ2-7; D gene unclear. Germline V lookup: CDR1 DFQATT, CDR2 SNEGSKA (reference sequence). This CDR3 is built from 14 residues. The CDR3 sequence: CSASGRPANYDQYL. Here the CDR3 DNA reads TGCAGTGCTAGCGGCCGGCCTGCAAACTACGATCAGTACCTC.

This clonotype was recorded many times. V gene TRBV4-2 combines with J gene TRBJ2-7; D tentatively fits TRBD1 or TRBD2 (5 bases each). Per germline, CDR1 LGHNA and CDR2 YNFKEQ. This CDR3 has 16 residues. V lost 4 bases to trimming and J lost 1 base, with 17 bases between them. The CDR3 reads CASSRRQGDGSYEQYF. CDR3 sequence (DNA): TGTGCCAGCAGCCGCCGCCAAGGGGACGGATCCTACGAGCAGTACTTC.

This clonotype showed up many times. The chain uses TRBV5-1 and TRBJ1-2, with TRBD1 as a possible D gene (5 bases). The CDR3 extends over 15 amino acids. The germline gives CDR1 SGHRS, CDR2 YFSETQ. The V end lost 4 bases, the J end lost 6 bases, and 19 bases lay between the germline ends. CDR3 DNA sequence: TGCGCCAGCAGCGCCCGAACCAGGGAGGGGAATGGCTACACCTTC. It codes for CASSARTREGNGYTF.

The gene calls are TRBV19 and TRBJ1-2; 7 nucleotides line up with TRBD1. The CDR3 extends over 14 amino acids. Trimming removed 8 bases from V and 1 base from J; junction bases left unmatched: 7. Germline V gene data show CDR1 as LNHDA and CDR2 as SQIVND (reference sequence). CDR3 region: CASVQGQDNYGYTF. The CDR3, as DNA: TGTGCCAGTGTTCAAGGACAGGATAACTATGGCTACACCTTC.

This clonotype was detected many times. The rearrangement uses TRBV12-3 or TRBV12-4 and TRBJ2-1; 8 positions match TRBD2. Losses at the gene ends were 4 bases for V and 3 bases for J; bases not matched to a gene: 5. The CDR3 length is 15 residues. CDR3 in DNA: TGTGCCAGCAGTTCTACTAGCGGCTACTACAATGAGCAGTTCTTC. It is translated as CASSSTSGYYNEQFF.

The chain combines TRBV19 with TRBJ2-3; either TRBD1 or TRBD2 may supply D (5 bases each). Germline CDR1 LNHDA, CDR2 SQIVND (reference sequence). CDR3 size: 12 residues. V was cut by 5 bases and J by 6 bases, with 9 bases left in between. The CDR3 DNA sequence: TGTGCCAGTAGTCCCAGGGAGGATACGCAGTATTTT. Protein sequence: CASSPREDTQYF. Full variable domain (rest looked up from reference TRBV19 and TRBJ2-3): DGGITQSPKYLFRKEGQNVTLSCEQNLNHDAMYWYRQDPGQGLRLIYYSQIVNDFQKGDIAEGYSVSREKKESFPLTVTSAQKNPTAFYLCASSPREDTQYFGPGTRLTVL.

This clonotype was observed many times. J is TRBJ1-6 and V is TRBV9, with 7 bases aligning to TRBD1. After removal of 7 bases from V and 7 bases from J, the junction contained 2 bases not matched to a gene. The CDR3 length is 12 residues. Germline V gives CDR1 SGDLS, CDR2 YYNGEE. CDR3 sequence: CASQGGNSPLHF. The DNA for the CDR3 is TGTGCCAGCCAGGGGGGGAATTCACCCCTCCACTTT.

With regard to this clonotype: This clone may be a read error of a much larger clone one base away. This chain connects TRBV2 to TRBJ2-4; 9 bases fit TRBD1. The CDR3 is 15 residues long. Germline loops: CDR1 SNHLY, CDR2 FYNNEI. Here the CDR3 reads CVSSGRQGGKNIQYF. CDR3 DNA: TGTGTCAGCAGTGGCAGACAGGGGGGCAAAAACATTCAGTACTTC.

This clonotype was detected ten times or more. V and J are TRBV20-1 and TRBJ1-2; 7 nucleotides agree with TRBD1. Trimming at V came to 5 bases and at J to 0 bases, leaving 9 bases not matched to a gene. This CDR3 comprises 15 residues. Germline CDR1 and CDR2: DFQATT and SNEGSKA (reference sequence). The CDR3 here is CSAPRDSRANYGYTF. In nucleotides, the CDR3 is TGCAGTGCTCCAAGGGACAGCCGAGCTAACTATGGCTACACCTTC.

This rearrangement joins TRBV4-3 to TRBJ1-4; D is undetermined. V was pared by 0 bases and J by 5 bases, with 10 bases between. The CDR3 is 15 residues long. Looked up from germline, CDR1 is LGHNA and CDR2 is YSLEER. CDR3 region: CASSQDRYYNEKLFF. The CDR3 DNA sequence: TGCGCCAGCAGCCAAGACAGGTATTACAATGAAAAACTGTTTTTT.

Written as DNA, the CDR3 is TGCGCCAGCCAAACCGGGACAGGTCCCGAGCAGTACTTC. Its protein is CASQTGTGPEQYF. The chain links TRBV5-1 to TRBJ2-7; TRBD1 agrees at 8 bases. Germline CDR1 SGHRS, CDR2 YFSETQ. The CDR3 extends over 13 amino acids. The trim removed 7 bases at V and 6 bases at J, leaving 9 bases unmatched.

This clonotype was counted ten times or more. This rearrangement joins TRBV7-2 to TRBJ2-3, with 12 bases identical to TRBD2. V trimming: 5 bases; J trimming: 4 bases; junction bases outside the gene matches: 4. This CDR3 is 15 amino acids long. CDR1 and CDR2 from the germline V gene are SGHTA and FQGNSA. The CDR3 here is CASSRTSGGPDTQYF. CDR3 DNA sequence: TGTGCCAGCAGCCGTACTAGCGGGGGGCCAGATACGCAGTATTTT.

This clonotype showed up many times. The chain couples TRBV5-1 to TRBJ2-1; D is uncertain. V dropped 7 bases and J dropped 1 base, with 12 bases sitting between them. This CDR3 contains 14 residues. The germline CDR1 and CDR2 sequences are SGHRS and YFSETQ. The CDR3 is CASHQEDSYNEQFF. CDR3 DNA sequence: TGCGCCAGCCATCAGGAAGATTCCTACAATGAGCAGTTCTTC.

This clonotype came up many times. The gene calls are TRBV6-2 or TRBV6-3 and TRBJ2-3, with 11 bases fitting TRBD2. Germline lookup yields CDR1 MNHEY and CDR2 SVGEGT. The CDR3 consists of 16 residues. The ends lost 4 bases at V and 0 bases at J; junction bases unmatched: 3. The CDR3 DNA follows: TGTGCCAGCAGTTTGGGACTAGCGGCTAGCACAGATACGCAGTATTTT. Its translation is CASSLGLAASTDTQYF.

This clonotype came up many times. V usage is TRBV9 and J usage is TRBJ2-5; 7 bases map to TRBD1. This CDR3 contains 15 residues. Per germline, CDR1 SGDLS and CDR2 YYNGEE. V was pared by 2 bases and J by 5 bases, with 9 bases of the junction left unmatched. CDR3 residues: CASSVLGTASETQYF. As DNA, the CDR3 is TGTGCCAGCAGCGTCCTCGGGACAGCCAGTGAGACCCAGTACTTC.

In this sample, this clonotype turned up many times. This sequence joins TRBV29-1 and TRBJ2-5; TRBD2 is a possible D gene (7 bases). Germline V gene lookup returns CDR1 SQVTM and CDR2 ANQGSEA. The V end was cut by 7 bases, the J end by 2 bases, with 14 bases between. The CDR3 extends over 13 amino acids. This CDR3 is CSAKGGLQETQYF. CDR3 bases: TGCAGCGCTAAGGGGGGGCTACAAGAGACCCAGTACTTC.

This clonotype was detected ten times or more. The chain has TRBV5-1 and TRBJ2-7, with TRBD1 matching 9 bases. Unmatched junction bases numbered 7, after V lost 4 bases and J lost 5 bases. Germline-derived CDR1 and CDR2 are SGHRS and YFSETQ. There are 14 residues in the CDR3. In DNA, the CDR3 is TGCGCCAGCAGCACAGGGACAGGGCACGACGAGCAGTACTTC. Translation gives CASSTGTGHDEQYF.

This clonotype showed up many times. The CDR3: CASSLGQGDEKLFF. The DNA of the CDR3 is TGCGCCAGCAGCTTGGGACAGGGGGATGAAAAACTGTTTTTT. The chain is built from TRBV5-1 and TRBJ1-4; 9 nucleotides match TRBD1. Looked up from germline, CDR1 is SGHRS and CDR2 is YFSETQ. The CDR3 has 14 residues. The junction had 0 bases not matched to a gene; V was cut back by 0 bases and J by 6 bases.